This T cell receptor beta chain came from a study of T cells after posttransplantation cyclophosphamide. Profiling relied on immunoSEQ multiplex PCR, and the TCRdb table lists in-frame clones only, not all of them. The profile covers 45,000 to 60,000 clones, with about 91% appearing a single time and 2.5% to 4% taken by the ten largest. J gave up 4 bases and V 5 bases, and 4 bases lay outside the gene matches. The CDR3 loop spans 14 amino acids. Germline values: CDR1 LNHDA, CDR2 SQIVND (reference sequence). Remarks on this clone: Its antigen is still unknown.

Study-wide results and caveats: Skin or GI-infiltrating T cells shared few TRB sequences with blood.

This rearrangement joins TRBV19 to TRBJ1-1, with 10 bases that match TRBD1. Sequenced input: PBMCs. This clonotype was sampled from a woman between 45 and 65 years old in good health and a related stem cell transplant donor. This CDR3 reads CASSPTGGLTEAFF. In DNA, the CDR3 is TGTGCCAGTAGTCCGACAGGGGGCCTCACTGAAGCTTTCTTT. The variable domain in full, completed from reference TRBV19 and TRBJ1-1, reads DGGITQSPKYLFRKEGQNVTLSCEQNLNHDAMYWYRQDPGQGLRLIYYSQIVNDFQKGDIAEGYSVSREKKESFPLTVTSAQKNPTAFYLCASSPTGGLTEAFFGQGTRLTVV.